This T cell receptor beta chain is drawn from a study of cytomegalovirus exposure and HLA in healthy donors. Study-level results: Usually a TCR sequence was rare, but some public TCRs were found in many donors. Looking again later, the authors saw that most CMV-associated TCR beta chains seemed HLA-restricted. Being productive about 87% or about 30% of the time was typical of most TCR beta V segments in an earlier analysis. A few CMV-associated chains proved CMV antigen-specific in vitro.

The PCR employed 60 Vbeta primers together with 13 Jbeta primers. Using immunoSEQ multiplex PCR, the repertoire was profiled, and TCRdb retains in-frame clones only, with some absent. The table lists about 180,000 clones, 75% to 85% of them singletons. Points on this clone: Antigen specificity is unknown.

The receptor was isolated from a man aged 18 to 35 in good health and CMV-seronegative. Sequenced material: PBMCs.

CDR3 DNA: TGTGCCAGCACCGGAGGCGAGAAAGTGGAGACCCAGTACTTC. Translation gives CASTGGEKVETQYF. The genes are TRBV28 and TRBJ2-5; D may be TRBD2 (5 bases). Germline-derived CDR1 and CDR2 are MDHEN and SYDVKM. The V gene lost 7 bases and the J gene lost 5 bases, with 17 bases spanning the gap. This CDR3 spans 14 amino acids.